Only a few counts were recorded for the clone carrying this TCR beta chain. In the source study's methods: By means of reference gene primer amplification, nucleated cell counts were estimated. This table comes from immunoSEQ multiplex PCR, and its TCRdb copy is limited to in-frame clones, with some not included. Clone size and the V and J calls come from that table; the DNA yielded D and trimming. The repertoire consists of 90,000 to 130,000 clones, with about 85% occurring once and the leading ten covering more than 4.5%. The CDR3 loop spans 15 amino acids. V gave up 11 bases and J gave up 6 bases, with 23 bases separating them. From germline, CDR1 is LNHNV and CDR2 YYDKDF (reference sequence). This sample was taken from a study of blood T cell repertoires in COVID-19. At the level of the study: The origin of the acute and convalescent COVID-19 samples was the United States, Italy and Spain. Sample material is recorded as cDNA or gDNA derived from T cells, B-cell-depleted T cells, or PBMCs.

The V and J genes are TRBV15 and TRBJ2-1; a possible D gene is TRBD1 (5 bases). The TCR was taken from a human donor in a cohort sampled during active COVID-19. The specimen was peripheral blood. The CDR3 region has the DNA TGTGCCGCTTCCCTTGGGCAGGGTGGAAGCAATGAGCAGTTCTTC. It is translated as CAASLGQGGSNEQFF.